A single TCR beta chain is shown here with its context. This sample stems from a study of blood T cell repertoires in COVID-19. Looking at the study overall: T cells, B-cell-depleted T cells, or PBMCs provided the cDNA or gDNA that served as material.

Measured with immunoSEQ multiplex PCR; TCRdb has only the in-frame clones, and not every one. This table has approximately 490,000 clones, 70% to 90% appearing once. From germline, CDR1 is SGHVT and CDR2 SQSDAQ. The CDR3 extends over 15 amino acids. V lost 0 bases, J lost 1 base, and 3 bases stayed unmatched. The age range of participants was about 18 to 89 years, with residence in about two dozen US areas. The sample taken for sequencing was PBMCs or T cells enriched from blood (not recorded which). The rearrangement links TRBV7-4 to TRBJ2-7; 7 nucleotides agree with TRBD1. The receptor comes from a woman aged 60 to 75 who had recovered from COVID-19. CDR3 sequence (DNA): TGTGCCAGCAGCTTAGCCACGGACAGGTCCTACGAGCAGTACGTC. It translates to CASSLATDRSYEQYV.